The TCR beta chain under discussion was sequenced for a study of blood T cell repertoires in COVID-19. Study background: Acute and convalescent COVID-19 specimens originated in the United States, Italy and Spain.

Per the original data handling: Estimates of nucleated cell counts were drawn from the amplification of reference gene primers. Clones were sequenced by immunoSEQ multiplex PCR, and TCRdb holds only the in-frame ones, with some missing. V, J and clone size are taken as reported in that table, and D and trimming were inferred from the DNA itself. The table records around 700,000 clones, more than 80% of them present only once. A note on this clone: At one of its ends the junction is not consistent with the germline gene, which may arise from a read error.

The CDR3 extends over 15 amino acids. The germline gives CDR1 KGHSH, CDR2 LQKENI. This receptor was obtained from a woman under 30 with acute or convalescent COVID-19. Input material: peripheral blood. The chain employs TRBV18 and TRBJ2-7; the match to TRBD1 covers 10 bases. The CDR3 reads CANSPVGTGDYEQYF. DNA of the CDR3: TGTGCCAACTCACCGGTTGGGACAGGGGACTACGAGCAGTACTTC.